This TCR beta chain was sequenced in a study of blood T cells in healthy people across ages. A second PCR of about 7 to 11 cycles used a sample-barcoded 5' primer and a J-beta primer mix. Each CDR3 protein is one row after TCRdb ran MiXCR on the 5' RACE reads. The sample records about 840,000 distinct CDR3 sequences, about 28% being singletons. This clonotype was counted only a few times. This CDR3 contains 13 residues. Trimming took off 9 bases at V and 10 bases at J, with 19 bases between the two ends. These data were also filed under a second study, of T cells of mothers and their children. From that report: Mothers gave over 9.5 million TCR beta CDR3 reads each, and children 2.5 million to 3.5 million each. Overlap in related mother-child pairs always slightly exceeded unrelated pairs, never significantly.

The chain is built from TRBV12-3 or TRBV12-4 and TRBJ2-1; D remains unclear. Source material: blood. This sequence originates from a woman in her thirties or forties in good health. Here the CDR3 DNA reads TGTGCCAGGTTACCCTGGGAAACAAAGGAGCAGTTCTTC. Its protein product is CARLPWETKEQFF.